The clone carrying this T cell receptor (beta chain) was observed at least ten times. Its specificity is not known. The data stem from a study of CD8+CD57+ T cells in acquired aplastic anemia. Turning to the study itself: The sorted CD4+ and CD8+ cells yielded an average approximately 3.2 ug of DNA.

CDR3 and TCR beta VDJ profiling relied on a genomic DNA template. Using its own MiXCR run on the reads, TCRdb lists one record per CDR3 protein. This sample carries 250,000 to 350,000 distinct CDR3 sequences, 56% of them seen once, and the ten largest clones take roughly 8%. Broader study findings: Levels of CD8+ Simpson's diversity were not significantly distinct in patients versus controls. Patients had twenty-nine CD8+ CDR3 sequences in common with controls (the shared set).

V was pared by 0 bases and J by 3 bases, with 11 bases of the junction left unmatched. The germline V gene encodes CDR1 PRHDT and CDR2 FYEKMQ (reference sequence). The CDR3 contains 18 residues. This rearrangement joins TRBV13 to TRBJ1-1; 9 bases match TRBD1. This TCR derives from a human donor with severe aplastic anemia or a healthy control (not recorded which). Material for sequencing was sorted CD4+, CD8+, or CD8+CD57+ T cells (not recorded which) from PBMCs. The CDR3 spells CASSLGRDRDFRYTEAFF. The CDR3 DNA reads as TGTGCCAGCAGCTTAGGCCGGGACAGGGACTTTCGGTACACTGAAGCTTTCTTT.